A selection of T cell receptor beta chains follows, all from one sample in a study of beta chain features in type 1 diabetes. The repertoire was sequenced with immunoSEQ multiplex PCR; TCRdb's copy has only in-frame clones and lacks some. The sample yields around 300,000 clones, about 8.5% seen once. Material: central memory CD4+ T cells from blood. The receptors here all came from a young woman in good health. Each CDR3 is given with its conserved first and last residue. The D gene is left open where the match is weak. The size entry is marked missing in some rows and otherwise reads once, few, many or a size class.

TRBD1	.	TRBV4-2	TRBJ1-6	TGTGCCAGCAGCGCTAACCCAGGGGGCTCCTATAATTCACCCCTCCACTTT	CASSANPGGSYNSPLHF
.	.	TRBV7-2	TRBJ2-5	TGTGCCAGCAGCTTAATAGTGGGCCAAGAGACCCAGTACTTC	CASSLIVGQETQYF
TRBD2	.	TRBV28	TRBJ2-2	TGTGCCAGCAGTTCAGCGGGGGCGAACACCGGGGAGCTGTTTTTT	CASSSAGANTGELFF
TRBD1	.	TRBV20-1	TRBJ2-1	TGCAGTGCTACCGACAGGGACGAGCAGTTCTTC	CSATDRDEQFF
.	.	TRBV6-1	TRBJ2-1	TGTGCCAGCAGGGTACCCAACTCCCCCTACAATGAGCAGTTCTTC	CASRVPNSPYNEQFF
.	many	TRBV2	TRBJ2-5	TGTGCCAGCAAGGGGGGGGAGACCCAGTACTTC	CASKGGETQYF
TRBD2	.	TRBV6-5	TRBJ2-1	TGTGCCAGCAGCCCCCGGGACTACAACAATGAGCAGTTCTTC	CASSPRDYNNEQFF
.	.	TRBV9	TRBJ1-2	TGTGCCAGCAGCGCAGCGACAGGAAACTATGGCTACACCTTC	CASSAATGNYGYTF
.	.	TRBV2	TRBJ1-2	TGTGCCAGCCGGTCAGCCAACTATGGCTACACCTTC	CASRSANYGYTF
TRBD1	many	TRBV28	TRBJ1-2	TGTGCCAGCAGGCCTGGCCCACAGGGGGCCGGTGGCTACACCTTC	CASRPGPQGAGGYTF
TRBD2	many	TRBV7-9	TRBJ2-1	TGTGCCAGCAGCTTACTGTCGGAAGTCCTAGCGGGAGATGAGCAGTTCTTC	CASSLLSEVLAGDEQFF
TRBD1	.	TRBV4-1	TRBJ2-1	TGCGCCAGCAGCCAAAGACAAGGACAGGGTGCCATAAATGAGCAGTTCTTC	CASSQRQGQGAINEQFF
.	.	TRBV7-2	TRBJ2-7	TGTGCCAGCAGCTTAAGCCAGAGCTACGAGCAGTACTTC	CASSLSQSYEQYF
.	.	TRBV9	TRBJ2-2	TGTGCCAGCAGCGCGGGACTTTACACCGGGGAGCTGTTTTTT	CASSAGLYTGELFF
.	.	TRBV5-4	TRBJ2-5	TGTGCCAGCAGCTTGCGGCGGACAATCCAAGAGACCCAGTACTTC	CASSLRRTIQETQYF
.	.	TRBV28	TRBJ2-3	TGTGCCAGCAGTTCAGGAGGGACTCACGACACAGATACGCAGTATTTT	CASSSGGTHDTDTQYF
.	few	TRBV9	TRBJ2-3	TGTGCCAGCAGCGTAAGTGGGCCAGATACGCAGTATTTT	CASSVSGPDTQYF
TRBD2	many	TRBV7-2	TRBJ2-1	TGTGCCAGCAGCTTAGCGAGCGGGGTGCTGTTCTTC	CASSLASGVLFF
.	few	TRBV5-6	TRBJ2-7	TGTGCCAGCAGCACTGCGGGGCCGGGATACGAGCAGTACTTC	CASSTAGPGYEQYF
.	.	TRBV4-3	TRBJ2-3	TGCGCCAGCAGCCCATCTAGCGTGGATACGCAGTATTTT	CASSPSSVDTQYF
.	.	TRBV25-1	TRBJ2-3	TGTGCCAGCAGTGATGCGGCAGCCCCCAACACAGATACGCAGTATTTT	CASSDAAAPNTDTQYF
TRBD2	.	TRBV14	TRBJ2-3	TGTGCCAGCAGCCACCGCGGGGGTGGGAGCACAGATACGCAGTATTTT	CASSHRGGGSTDTQYF
.	few	TRBV29-1	TRBJ1-1	TGCAGCGTTGTTCCCGACCCCCCTACTGAAGCTTTCTTT	CSVVPDPPTEAFF
TRBD2	.	TRBV5-1	TRBJ2-3	TGCGCCAGCAGCTTGACTAGCGGGGAAACAGATACGCAGTATTTT	CASSLTSGETDTQYF
TRBD2	.	TRBV10-3	TRBJ2-1	TGTGCCATCAGTGAGGGACTAGCGGGGAGAAATGAGCAGTTCTTC	CAISEGLAGRNEQFF
.	many	TRBV2	TRBJ1-1	TGTGCCAGCAGTCTCAATACTGCTGAAGCTTTCTTT	CASSLNTAEAFF
.	.	TRBV5-1	TRBJ1-5	TGCGCCAGCAGCTTAGGGCCGTCGCTAGGCGGCCACGAAGGGCCCCAGCATTTT	CASSLGPSLGGHEGPQHF
TRBD2	few	TRBV7-8	TRBJ2-5	TGTGCCAGCAGCATTCGGCGGGAGGGTTCGGAGACCCAGTACTTC	CASSIRREGSETQYF
TRBD2	few	TRBV7-3	TRBJ2-2	TGTGCCAGCAGCTTAAGACTAGCGGCTGTCGGTGGCACCGGGGAGCTGTTTTTT	CASSLRLAAVGGTGELFF
TRBD2	.	TRBV11-2	TRBJ2-1	TGTGCCAGCAGCTCGATTAGCGGGGATGAGCAGTTCTTC	CASSSISGDEQFF
.	few	TRBV5-1	TRBJ2-3	TGCGCCAGCAGCTTGAGTCTGGGCCAGGATAGCACAGATACGCAGTATTTT	CASSLSLGQDSTDTQYF
TRBD2	.	TRBV7-2	TRBJ2-3	TGTGCCAGCAGCCGACAGCGGGGCGGCACAGATACGCAGTATTTT	CASSRQRGGTDTQYF
.	few	TRBV2	TRBJ2-7	TGTGCCAGCAGTGTGTGGGCCCAACTCTACGAGCAGTACTTC	CASSVWAQLYEQYF
.	many	TRBV6-6	TRBJ1-4	TGTGCCAGCAAGGGAGACGGAGGGCTGTTTTTT	CASKGDGGLFF
TRBD1	.	TRBV28	TRBJ1-2	TGTGCCAGCAGTGTGGACAGGTACTATGGCTACACCTTC	CASSVDRYYGYTF
.	many	TRBV15	TRBJ2-1	TGTGCCACCAGCAGAGATGTAACAGAGAACAATGAGCAGTTCTTC	CATSRDVTENNEQFF
.	.	TRBV2	TRBJ2-1	TGTGCCAGCAGTGAAAGGGCGCCCACCTACAATGAGCAGTTCTTC	CASSERAPTYNEQFF
.	few	TRBV6-1	TRBJ1-1	TGTGCCACCTATAGTGTGGTTACTGAAGCTTTCTTT	CATYSVVTEAFF
.	.	TRBV7-9	TRBJ1-4	TGTGCCAGCAGCTTTTTGGGGGCACCTAATGAAAAACTGTTTTTT	CASSFLGAPNEKLFF
TRBD1	many	TRBV7-2	TRBJ1-2	TGTGCCAGCAGCCTATCCTACACAGGGGGCGTCGGCTACACCTTC	CASSLSYTGGVGYTF
.	.	TRBV19	TRBJ2-7	TGTGCCAGTAGTAGGGACGGGAGCTCCTACGAGCAGTACTTC	CASSRDGSSYEQYF